This TCR beta chain was obtained from a study of OX40 agonist ivuxolimab in advanced cancers. Profiling relied on immunoSEQ multiplex PCR, and the TCRdb table lists in-frame clones only, not all of them. The sample consists of about 95,000 clones, roughly nine tenths of them appearing once. Germline loops: CDR1 ENHRY, CDR2 SYGVKD. Trimming took off 0 bases at V and 4 bases at J, with 4 bases between the two ends. The CDR3 has 13 residues. This clone is medium-sized within its sample. Material: CD4+ or CD8+ T cells sorted from blood, obtained in a trial of the OX40 agonist ivuxolimab. The receptor was isolated from an adult with an advanced solid tumor such as melanoma, head and neck, liver or kidney cancer. This rearrangement joins TRBV10-3 to TRBJ1-5, with D unresolved. CDR3 DNA sequence: TGTGCCATCAGTGAGTCAGTAAATCAGCCCCAGCATTTT. It is translated as CAISESVNQPQHF.